The 5 T cell receptor beta chains below come from one sample, sequenced in a study of T cells in localized non-small cell lung cancer. Generated by immunoSEQ multiplex PCR, the TCRdb table keeps only in-frame clones and is missing some. Found here are approximately 40,000 clones, around 88% of them singletons; the top ten hold about 6.4%. Material: peripheral blood, obtained before any cancer treatment. These receptors came from a man aged 35 to 69 with stage I lung adenocarcinoma.

The V gene is TRBV4-3, the J gene TRBJ2-1; 12 nucleotides match TRBD2. From germline, CDR1 is LGHNA and CDR2 YSLEER. The V and J ends lost 1 base and 8 bases, in that order; junction bases with no gene match: 3. The CDR3 runs 15 residues. The CDR3 nucleotides read TGCGCCAGCAGCCAAGGACTAGCGGGAGCTTATGAGCAGTTCTTC. Translation: CASSQGLAGAYEQFF.

V and J are TRBV5-8 and TRBJ1-1; D is unresolved. Looked up from germline, CDR1 is SGHTS and CDR2 is YDEGEE. The length of the CDR3 is 15 residues. Trimming removed 0 bases from V and 6 bases from J, with 15 bases in between. The DNA of the CDR3 is TGTGCCAGCAGCTTGGTGGTGCGGGTGGTCGCTGAAGCTTTCTTT. Translating it yields CASSLVVRVVAEAFF.

This rearrangement joins TRBV10-3 to TRBJ2-1; D ambiguous. The CDR3 runs 12 residues. Trimming took 11 bases from V and 0 from J, leaving 8 bases between them. CDR1 ENHRY and CDR2 SYGVKD come from the germline V gene. The CDR3 region has the DNA TGTGCCGCCGGGCACTCCTACAATGAGCAGTTCTTC. It translates to CAAGHSYNEQFF.

The chain links TRBV5-4 to TRBJ2-3; TRBD2 matches 9 bases. Germline CDR1 is SGHNT and CDR2 is YYREEE (reference sequence). This CDR3 contains 16 residues. Trimming took 1 base from V and 2 from J; bases not matched to a gene: 5. Here the CDR3 DNA reads TGTGCCAGCAGCTTGATGGTAGCGGGAGTCACAGATACGCAGTATTTT. Its translation is CASSLMVAGVTDTQYF.

The gene calls are TRBV27 and TRBJ2-7; 9 bases match TRBD2. V lost 4 bases, J lost 5 bases, and 9 bases stayed unmatched. The CDR3 is 15 amino acids. Germline loops: CDR1 MNHEY, CDR2 SMNVEV (reference sequence). The CDR3: CASSSSGIGVNEQYF. The CDR3 coding sequence is TGTGCCAGCAGTTCTAGCGGGATTGGCGTCAACGAGCAGTACTTC.